The sequence of this T cell receptor (beta chain) was determined in a study of blood T cell repertoires in COVID-19. On the study more broadly: Collection of acute and convalescent COVID-19 samples took place in the United States, Italy and Spain. In each case, the material was cDNA or gDNA derived from T cells, B-cell-depleted T cells, or PBMCs.

Patients of the Seattle cohort, enrolled during active infection, were followed longitudinally. Authors' methods: From reference gene primer amplification, estimates of nucleated cell counts were derived. The data were produced by immunoSEQ multiplex PCR, yet TCRdb's version contains in-frame clones alone and is incomplete. Clonal size and the V and J genes are those of that table, whereas D and trimming came from the DNA. This sample has about 110,000 clones, with 76% found just once. This CDR3 has 15 residues. The V end lost 5 bases, the J end lost 5 bases, and 18 bases lay between the germline ends. CDR1 is KGHSH and CDR2 is LQKENI in the germline V gene.

The TCR sequence derives from a man at least 80 years old with COVID-19, enrolled during active disease. The chain links TRBV18 to TRBJ2-5; D is undetermined. Sequencing was carried out using peripheral blood. CDR3 protein: CASSWAAPPLETQYF. CDR3 coding DNA: TGTGCCAGCTCATGGGCAGCCCCTCCCCTGGAGACCCAGTACTTC.